This TCR beta chain emerged from a study of shared clonotypes between healthy human individuals. Points from the study as a whole: Among non-shared clonotypes, generation probabilities were lower than among those shared by all four donors.

The input for sorted-subset replicate PCRs was 150 to 200 ng DNA, approximately 30,000 T cell genomes. The repertoire was sequenced with immunoSEQ multiplex PCR; TCRdb's copy has only in-frame clones and lacks some. Counted here are about 2.4 million clones, approximately 93% occurring once; the ten biggest clones make up 0.36%. This clone was seen a single time. Its target is unknown. Healthy and HIV-negative, the adult donors had no recent acute infections or vaccinations. Into CD45RA+ naive and CD45RA-negative memory subsets, the CD4+ cells were split. The material sequenced was naive CD4+ T cells from PBMCs. Subset of the sample: CD45RA+ positively selected. This receptor was taken from a man aged 18 to 30 in good health. Some clones in this sample may be carry-over from other donors' samples.

In DNA form, the CDR3 reads TGTGCCAGCAGCCTGGGGTCCCCGGGGGCCCAGTACTTC. Translated, it gives CASSLGSPGAQYF. J is TRBJ2-5 and V is TRBV14; a possible D gene is TRBD2 (6 bases). With 4 bases removed from V and 9 bases from J, the gap between germline ends came to 15 bases. CDR1 and CDR2 from the germline V gene are SGHDN and FVKESK. The CDR3 runs to 13 residues.